This T cell receptor beta chain appears in the sequencing data of a study of blood T cell repertoires in COVID-19. Across the whole study: The study drew acute and convalescent COVID-19 samples from the United States, Italy and Spain. T cells, B-cell-depleted T cells, or PBMCs provided the cDNA or gDNA that served as material.

Per the study methods: Reference gene primer amplification in the assay estimated nucleated cell counts. The table came from immunoSEQ multiplex PCR; TCRdb's copy has only in-frame clones and leaves some out. The V and J calls and clone size were taken over from that table, and D and trimming were inferred from the DNA. This sample yields 50,000 to 60,000 clones, of which more than 85% are seen a single time; approximately 7% belongs to the top ten. Sample: peripheral blood. The sequence came from a human donor with active COVID-19. The donor label of this sample is uncertain.

CDR3 loop: CASRRSDTQYF. CDR3 in DNA: TGTGCCAGCAGGCGTTCAGATACGCAGTATTTT. The V and J genes are TRBV6-6 and TRBJ2-3; no clear D. The V and J ends lost 6 bases and 4 bases respectively, with 5 bases between them. CDR1 MNHNY and CDR2 SVGAGI come from the germline V gene (reference sequence). There are 11 residues in the CDR3.